This is a list of T cell receptor beta chains from one sample in a study of blood T cells in healthy people across ages. MiXCR was run by TCRdb on the 5' RACE reads, yielding one entry per CDR3 protein. The sample yields 550,000 to 600,000 distinct CDR3 sequences, approximately 30% seen once. Sequenced sample: blood. The receptors derive from a woman in her 70s in good health. Both conserved end residues are part of each CDR3. The order of the fields is J gene, V gene, D gene, clone size, CDR3 protein, CDR3 DNA. A D gene is named only where the DNA matches it firmly. Size tells how often a clone was seen (once, few, many) or the class of an expanded clone, and some rows leave it out.

j_gene: TRBJ1-6; v_gene: TRBV12-3/TRBV12-4; d_gene: .; abundance: .; CDR3aa: CASSRQLSGSPLHF; CDR3nt: TGTGCCAGCAGCCGACAGTTATCTGGGTCACCCCTCCACTTT
j_gene: TRBJ1-2; v_gene: TRBV9; d_gene: .; abundance: .; CDR3aa: CASSSSTAYGYTF; CDR3nt: TGTGCCAGCAGCTCCTCGACTGCTTATGGCTACACCTTC
j_gene: TRBJ2-5; v_gene: TRBV9; d_gene: TRBD1; abundance: few; CDR3aa: CASSVGIRFWTGGETQYF; CDR3nt: TGTGCCAGCAGCGTAGGGATCCGCTTCTGGACAGGGGGAGAGACCCAGTACTTC
j_gene: TRBJ2-5; v_gene: TRBV3-1; d_gene: TRBD2; abundance: .; CDR3aa: CASSQSGGAWETQYF; CDR3nt: TGTGCCAGCAGCCAGTCCGGGGGGGCCTGGGAGACCCAGTACTTC
j_gene: TRBJ1-1; v_gene: TRBV7-9; d_gene: .; abundance: few; CDR3aa: CASSAGDRPWTEAFF; CDR3nt: TGTGCCAGCAGCGCGGGTGACAGGCCCTGGACTGAAGCTTTCTTT
j_gene: TRBJ1-4; v_gene: TRBV7-8; d_gene: .; abundance: .; CDR3aa: CASSLVGEGGEKLFF; CDR3nt: TGTGCCAGCAGCTTAGTTGGGGAAGGAGGTGAAAAACTGTTTTTT
j_gene: TRBJ1-1; v_gene: TRBV7-2; d_gene: .; abundance: many; CDR3aa: CASSLVAGLNTEAFF; CDR3nt: TGTGCCAGCAGCTTAGTGGCAGGACTGAACACTGAAGCTTTCTTT
j_gene: TRBJ2-5; v_gene: TRBV10-3; d_gene: .; abundance: few; CDR3aa: CAISSVQETQYF; CDR3nt: TGTGCCATCAGTTCCGTTCAAGAGACCCAGTACTTC
j_gene: TRBJ2-5; v_gene: TRBV27; d_gene: .; abundance: .; CDR3aa: CASATGGGASEQYF; CDR3nt: TGTGCCAGCGCTACAGGAGGGGGGGCCAGTGAGCAGTACTTC
j_gene: TRBJ1-2; v_gene: TRBV4-2; d_gene: .; abundance: .; CDR3aa: CASSQHPSRANYGYTF; CDR3nt: TGTGCCAGCAGCCAACATCCGTCGAGGGCTAACTATGGCTACACCTTC
j_gene: TRBJ1-2; v_gene: TRBV19; d_gene: .; abundance: .; CDR3aa: CASSIEDVIYGYTF; CDR3nt: TGTGCCAGTAGTATAGAAGACGTAATCTATGGCTACACCTTC
j_gene: TRBJ2-4; v_gene: TRBV10-3; d_gene: .; abundance: .; CDR3aa: CAIRADGAKNIQYF; CDR3nt: TGTGCCATCAGGGCCGATGGGGCCAAAAACATTCAGTACTTC
j_gene: TRBJ2-6; v_gene: TRBV4-3; d_gene: .; abundance: few; CDR3aa: CASSQDGLSGANVLTF; CDR3nt: TGCGCCAGCAGCCAAGACGGACTCTCTGGGGCCAACGTCCTGACTTTC
j_gene: TRBJ1-5; v_gene: TRBV6-1; d_gene: TRBD1; abundance: .; CDR3aa: CASIRVPGQGFSNQPQHF; CDR3nt: TGTGCCAGCATCAGAGTCCCGGGACAGGGGTTTAGCAATCAGCCCCAGCATTTT
j_gene: TRBJ2-3; v_gene: TRBV5-1; d_gene: .; abundance: few; CDR3aa: CASSPRAQTGTQYF; CDR3nt: TGCGCCAGCAGCCCGAGGGCCCAAACGGGGACGCAGTATTTT
j_gene: TRBJ2-3; v_gene: TRBV7-2; d_gene: .; abundance: .; CDR3aa: CASSLDSSADTQYF; CDR3nt: TGTGCCAGCAGCTTAGACAGTTCGGCAGATACGCAGTATTTT
j_gene: TRBJ1-4; v_gene: TRBV6-5; d_gene: .; abundance: .; CDR3aa: CASSYGLGEKLFF; CDR3nt: TGTGCCAGCAGTTACGGGTTGGGAGAAAAACTGTTTTTT
j_gene: TRBJ2-3; v_gene: TRBV6-5; d_gene: TRBD2; abundance: many; CDR3aa: CASSFGGGVDTDTQYF; CDR3nt: TGTGCCAGCAGTTTTGGCGGGGGGGTGGACACAGATACGCAGTATTTT
j_gene: TRBJ2-5; v_gene: TRBV12-5; d_gene: .; abundance: .; CDR3aa: CASSVGDGQETQYF; CDR3nt: TGTGCTAGTTCGGTTGGAGACGGCCAAGAGACCCAGTACTTC
j_gene: TRBJ2-7; v_gene: TRBV6-5; d_gene: .; abundance: .; CDR3aa: CAAWGGAYEQYF; CDR3nt: TGTGCCGCATGGGGAGGTGCTTACGAGCAGTACTTC
j_gene: TRBJ2-1; v_gene: TRBV20-1; d_gene: TRBD2; abundance: .; CDR3aa: CSASGGALSEQFF; CDR3nt: TGCAGTGCAAGCGGGGGGGCCCTCAGCGAGCAGTTCTTC
j_gene: TRBJ1-2; v_gene: TRBV7-2; d_gene: .; abundance: few; CDR3aa: CASSLMEGRNYGYTF; CDR3nt: TGTGCCAGCAGCTTAATGGAGGGGAGAAACTATGGCTACACCTTC
j_gene: TRBJ1-2; v_gene: TRBV20-1; d_gene: .; abundance: few; CDR3aa: CSARVQVGYTF; CDR3nt: TGCAGTGCTAGAGTCCAGGTCGGCTACACCTTC
j_gene: TRBJ2-5; v_gene: TRBV3-1; d_gene: .; abundance: few; CDR3aa: CASSQPPQETQYF; CDR3nt: TGTGCCAGCAGCCAACCGCCGCAAGAGACCCAGTACTTC
j_gene: TRBJ2-5; v_gene: TRBV7-2; d_gene: TRBD2; abundance: few; CDR3aa: CASSSGLAGVQETQYF; CDR3nt: TGTGCCAGCAGCTCGGGACTAGCGGGGGTGCAAGAGACCCAGTACTTC
j_gene: TRBJ2-7; v_gene: TRBV4-3; d_gene: .; abundance: .; CDR3aa: CASSQGTEGTYEQYF; CDR3nt: TGCGCCAGCAGCCAAGGGACAGAGGGTACCTACGAGCAGTACTTC
j_gene: TRBJ1-2; v_gene: TRBV5-1; d_gene: TRBD1; abundance: .; CDR3aa: CASSPTGSGYTF; CDR3nt: TGCGCCAGCAGCCCGACAGGGTCTGGCTACACCTTC
j_gene: TRBJ2-5; v_gene: TRBV20-1; d_gene: .; abundance: .; CDR3aa: CSAGGTAVETQYF; CDR3nt: TGCAGTGCTGGCGGGACAGCCGTAGAGACCCAGTACTTC
j_gene: TRBJ2-1; v_gene: TRBV5-1; d_gene: TRBD2; abundance: .; CDR3aa: CASSLTSGEPYNEQFF; CDR3nt: TGCGCCAGCAGCTTGACTAGCGGGGAACCCTACAATGAGCAGTTCTTC
j_gene: TRBJ2-7; v_gene: TRBV12-3/TRBV12-4; d_gene: .; abundance: .; CDR3aa: CASSQDRPPRNEQYF; CDR3nt: TGTGCCAGCAGTCAAGACAGGCCTCCACGGAACGAGCAGTACTTC
j_gene: TRBJ2-3; v_gene: TRBV6-5; d_gene: TRBD1; abundance: .; CDR3aa: CASTGQGTDTQYF; CDR3nt: TGTGCCAGCACGGGACAGGGAACAGATACGCAGTATTTT
j_gene: TRBJ2-7; v_gene: TRBV7-3; d_gene: .; abundance: .; CDR3aa: CASSFTGTAAYEQYF; CDR3nt: TGTGCCAGCAGCTTTACCGGGACGGCGGCCTACGAGCAGTACTTC
j_gene: TRBJ1-4; v_gene: TRBV4-1; d_gene: .; abundance: few; CDR3aa: CASSQGNREEKLFF; CDR3nt: TGCGCCAGCAGTCAGGGAAATCGAGAAGAAAAACTGTTTTTT
j_gene: TRBJ1-3; v_gene: TRBV7-9; d_gene: .; abundance: .; CDR3aa: CASTQAPSGNTIYF; CDR3nt: TGTGCCAGCACTCAGGCTCCCTCTGGAAACACCATATATTTT
j_gene: TRBJ2-7; v_gene: TRBV5-1; d_gene: .; abundance: few; CDR3aa: CASSFTGIYEQYF; CDR3nt: TGCGCCAGCAGCTTTACAGGGATTTACGAGCAGTACTTC
j_gene: TRBJ2-5; v_gene: TRBV29-1; d_gene: .; abundance: few; CDR3aa: CSGTGTQETQYF; CDR3nt: TGCAGCGGAACAGGGACCCAAGAGACCCAGTACTTC
j_gene: TRBJ1-1; v_gene: TRBV4-1; d_gene: TRBD1; abundance: few; CDR3aa: CASSQDGQGSEAFF; CDR3nt: TGCGCCAGCAGCCAAGACGGACAGGGCTCTGAAGCTTTCTTT
j_gene: TRBJ1-1; v_gene: TRBV5-1; d_gene: .; abundance: .; CDR3aa: CASSLSRDGTEAFF; CDR3nt: TGCGCCAGCAGCTTGTCGCGGGATGGCACTGAAGCTTTCTTT
j_gene: TRBJ1-5; v_gene: TRBV12-3/TRBV12-4; d_gene: .; abundance: few; CDR3aa: CASSSDKGDQPQHF; CDR3nt: TGTGCCAGCAGTTCGGACAAAGGGGATCAGCCCCAGCATTTT
j_gene: TRBJ2-7; v_gene: TRBV11-3; d_gene: .; abundance: .; CDR3aa: CASSLESRAGQGEQYF; CDR3nt: TGTGCCAGCAGCTTAGAATCCCGGGCAGGGCAAGGCGAGCAGTACTTC
j_gene: TRBJ1-1; v_gene: TRBV7-9; d_gene: .; abundance: few; CDR3aa: CASSLGTVEAFF; CDR3nt: TGTGCCAGCAGCTTAGGCACAGTTGAAGCTTTCTTT
j_gene: TRBJ2-7; v_gene: TRBV5-5; d_gene: .; abundance: few; CDR3aa: CASSFSTDPRIEQYF; CDR3nt: TGTGCCAGCAGCTTTAGTACGGATCCACGTATCGAGCAGTACTTC
j_gene: TRBJ2-2; v_gene: TRBV7-2; d_gene: .; abundance: .; CDR3aa: CASRPSPGAGELFF; CDR3nt: TGTGCCAGCAGGCCATCCCCAGGGGCCGGGGAGCTGTTTTTT
j_gene: TRBJ2-1; v_gene: TRBV9; d_gene: .; abundance: .; CDR3aa: CASSALAQGRWGNEQFF; CDR3nt: TGTGCCAGCAGCGCTCTCGCCCAGGGAAGGTGGGGCAATGAGCAGTTCTTC
j_gene: TRBJ2-5; v_gene: TRBV20-1; d_gene: .; abundance: few; CDR3aa: CSASSDSKETQYF; CDR3nt: TGCAGTGCTAGTTCGGACAGCAAAGAGACCCAGTACTTC
j_gene: TRBJ2-1; v_gene: TRBV20-1; d_gene: TRBD2; abundance: many; CDR3aa: CSAAGGRHNEQFF; CDR3nt: TGCAGTGCTGCGGGGGGGCGTCACAATGAGCAGTTCTTC
j_gene: TRBJ1-1; v_gene: TRBV3-1; d_gene: .; abundance: .; CDR3aa: CASSLWGAEAFF; CDR3nt: TGTGCCAGCAGCCTCTGGGGGGCTGAAGCTTTCTTT
j_gene: TRBJ1-4; v_gene: TRBV7-2; d_gene: .; abundance: many; CDR3aa: CASSLELNEKLFF; CDR3nt: TGCGCCAGCAGCTTGGAGCTAAATGAAAAACTGTTTTTT
j_gene: TRBJ1-1; v_gene: TRBV29-1; d_gene: .; abundance: .; CDR3aa: CSADGTNAEAFF; CDR3nt: TGCAGCGCCGACGGCACTAACGCTGAAGCTTTCTTT
j_gene: TRBJ2-1; v_gene: TRBV4-1; d_gene: TRBD2; abundance: .; CDR3aa: CASSQDRGTSGRAAVIF; CDR3nt: TGCGCCAGCAGCCAAGATAGAGGGACTAGCGGGAGGGCCGCGGTAATCTTC
j_gene: TRBJ2-7; v_gene: TRBV5-1; d_gene: .; abundance: few; CDR3aa: CASRRADFYEQYF; CDR3nt: TGCGCCAGCAGGCGGGCCGACTTCTACGAGCAGTACTTC
j_gene: TRBJ2-7; v_gene: TRBV7-2; d_gene: .; abundance: .; CDR3aa: CASSFGGVSSYEQYF; CDR3nt: TGTGCCAGCAGCTTTGGTGGGGTCAGCTCCTACGAGCAGTACTTC
j_gene: TRBJ2-5; v_gene: TRBV7-2; d_gene: .; abundance: many; CDR3aa: CASSLGQETQYF; CDR3nt: TGCGCCAGCAGCTTGGGCCAAGAGACCCAGTACTTC
j_gene: TRBJ2-1; v_gene: TRBV2; d_gene: TRBD1; abundance: .; CDR3aa: CASRTRQGISYNEQFF; CDR3nt: TGTGCCAGCAGGACCAGACAGGGAATCTCCTACAATGAGCAGTTCTTC
j_gene: TRBJ2-6; v_gene: TRBV24-1; d_gene: .; abundance: .; CDR3aa: CATSDSTGAGANVLTF; CDR3nt: TGTGCCACCAGTGATTCTACGGGAGCTGGGGCCAACGTCCTGACTTTC
j_gene: TRBJ2-2; v_gene: TRBV28; d_gene: .; abundance: .; CDR3aa: CASSNTNTGELFF; CDR3nt: TGTGCCAGCAGCAACACTAACACCGGGGAGCTGTTTTTT
j_gene: TRBJ2-3; v_gene: TRBV7-8; d_gene: .; abundance: .; CDR3aa: CASSIYTGSSTDTQYF; CDR3nt: TGTGCCAGCAGCATTTACACAGGGTCTAGCACAGATACGCAGTATTTT
j_gene: TRBJ1-1; v_gene: TRBV20-1; d_gene: .; abundance: .; CDR3aa: CSARDSETANTEAFF; CDR3nt: TGCAGTGCTAGAGATTCGGAGACAGCGAACACTGAAGCTTTCTTT
j_gene: TRBJ2-1; v_gene: TRBV5-1; d_gene: .; abundance: .; CDR3aa: CASSLLEGDEQFF; CDR3nt: TGCGCCAGCAGCTTGCTGGAAGGGGATGAGCAGTTCTTC